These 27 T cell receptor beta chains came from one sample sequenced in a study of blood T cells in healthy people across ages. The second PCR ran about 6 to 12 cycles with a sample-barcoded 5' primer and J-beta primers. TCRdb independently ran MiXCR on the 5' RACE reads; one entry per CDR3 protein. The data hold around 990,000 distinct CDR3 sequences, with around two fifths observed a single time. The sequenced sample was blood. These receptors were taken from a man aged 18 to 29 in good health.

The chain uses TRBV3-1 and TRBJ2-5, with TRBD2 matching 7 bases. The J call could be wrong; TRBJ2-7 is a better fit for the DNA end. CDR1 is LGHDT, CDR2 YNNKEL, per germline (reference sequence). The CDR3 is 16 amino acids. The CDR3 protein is CASSQDQGGVVHEQYF. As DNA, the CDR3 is TGTGCCAGCAGCCAAGATCAGGGAGGGGTGGTCCACGAGCAGTACTTC.

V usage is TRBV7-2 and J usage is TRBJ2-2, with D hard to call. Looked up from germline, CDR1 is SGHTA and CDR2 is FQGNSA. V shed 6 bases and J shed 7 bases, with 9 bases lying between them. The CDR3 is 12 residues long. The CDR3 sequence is CASRMLGGELFF. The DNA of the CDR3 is TGTGCCAGCAGGATGTTAGGCGGGGAGCTGTTTTTT.

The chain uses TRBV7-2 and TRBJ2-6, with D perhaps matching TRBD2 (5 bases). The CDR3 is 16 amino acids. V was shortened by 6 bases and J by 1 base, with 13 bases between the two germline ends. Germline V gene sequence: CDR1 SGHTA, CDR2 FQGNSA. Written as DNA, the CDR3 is TGTGCCAGCAGGGCGGAGGTGGCATCTGGGGCCAACGTCCTGACTTTC. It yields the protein CASRAEVASGANVLTF.

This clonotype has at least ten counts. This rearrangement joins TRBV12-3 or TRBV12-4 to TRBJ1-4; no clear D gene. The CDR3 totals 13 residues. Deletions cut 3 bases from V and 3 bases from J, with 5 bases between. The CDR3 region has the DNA TGTGCCAGCAGTTTCCCCTCTAATGAAAAACTGTTTTTT. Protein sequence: CASSFPSNEKLFF.

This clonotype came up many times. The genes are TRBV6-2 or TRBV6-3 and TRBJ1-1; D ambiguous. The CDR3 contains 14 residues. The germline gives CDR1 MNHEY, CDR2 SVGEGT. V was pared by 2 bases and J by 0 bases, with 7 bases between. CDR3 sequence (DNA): TGTGCCAGCAGTTACGAAGGAATGAACACTGAAGCTTTCTTT. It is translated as CASSYEGMNTEAFF.

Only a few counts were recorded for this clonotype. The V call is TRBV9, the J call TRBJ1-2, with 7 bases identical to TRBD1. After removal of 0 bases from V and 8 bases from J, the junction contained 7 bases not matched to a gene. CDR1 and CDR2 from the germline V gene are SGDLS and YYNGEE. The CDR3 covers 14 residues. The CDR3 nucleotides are TGTGCCAGCAGCGTAGGACAGGGAGGGGAAGGCTACACCTTC. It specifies CASSVGQGGEGYTF.

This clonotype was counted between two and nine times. In DNA, the CDR3 is TGCAGTGCTAGAGGAACCAGGACTAGCGGCTACAATGAGCAGTTCTTC. Encoded protein: CSARGTRTSGYNEQFF. The chain has TRBV20-1 and TRBJ2-1, with TRBD2 identical over 10 bases. There are 16 residues in the CDR3. J gave up 3 bases and V 1 base, and 6 bases lay outside the gene matches. CDR1 and CDR2 (germline): DFQATT, SNEGSKA (reference sequence).

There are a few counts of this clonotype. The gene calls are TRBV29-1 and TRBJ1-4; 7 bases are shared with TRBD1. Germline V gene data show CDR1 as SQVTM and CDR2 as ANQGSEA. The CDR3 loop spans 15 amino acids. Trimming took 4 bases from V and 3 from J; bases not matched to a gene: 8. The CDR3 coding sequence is TGCAGCGTTGTCGGCAGGACAGGCTCTAATGAAAAACTGTTTTTT. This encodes CSVVGRTGSNEKLFF. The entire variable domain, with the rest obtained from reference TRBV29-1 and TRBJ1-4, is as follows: SAVISQKPSRDICQRGTSLTIQCQVDSQVTMMFWYRQQPGQSLTLIATANQGSEATYESGFVIDKFPISRPNLTFSTLTVSNMSPEDSSIYLCSVVGRTGSNEKLFFGSGTQLSVL.

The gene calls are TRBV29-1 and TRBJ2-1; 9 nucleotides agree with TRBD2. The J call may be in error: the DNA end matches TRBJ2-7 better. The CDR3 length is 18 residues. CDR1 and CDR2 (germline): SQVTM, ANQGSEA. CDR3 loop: CSVEVRGSGGPSYNEQYF. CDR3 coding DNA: TGCAGCGTTGAAGTACGTGGTAGCGGGGGACCCTCCTACAATGAGCAGTACTTC.

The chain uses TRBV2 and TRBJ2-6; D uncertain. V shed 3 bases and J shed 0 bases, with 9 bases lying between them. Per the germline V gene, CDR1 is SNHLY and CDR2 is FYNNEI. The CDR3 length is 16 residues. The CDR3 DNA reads TGTGCCAGCAGTGAGGAGCAGCCCTCTGGGGCCAACGTCCTGACTTTC. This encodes CASSEEQPSGANVLTF.

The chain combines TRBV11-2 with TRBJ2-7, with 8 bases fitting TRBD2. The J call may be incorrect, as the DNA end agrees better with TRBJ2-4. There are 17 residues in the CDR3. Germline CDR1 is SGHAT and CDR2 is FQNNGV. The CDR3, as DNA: TGTGCCAGCAGCTTAGGGGTAGCGGGGACTTCCCAAGACATTCAGTACTTC. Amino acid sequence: CASSLGVAGTSQDIQYF.

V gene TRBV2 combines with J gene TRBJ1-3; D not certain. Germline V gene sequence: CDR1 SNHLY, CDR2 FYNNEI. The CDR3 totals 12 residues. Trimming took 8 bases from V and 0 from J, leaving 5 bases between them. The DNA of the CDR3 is TGTGCCAGCCAGCACTCTGGAAACACCATATATTTT. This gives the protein CASQHSGNTIYF. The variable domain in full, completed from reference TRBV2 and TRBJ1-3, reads EPEVTQTPSHQVTQMGQEVILRCVPISNHLYFYWYRQILGQKVEFLVSFYNNEISEKSEIFDDQFSVERPDGSNFTLKIRSTKLEDSAMYFCASQHSGNTIYFGEGSWLTVV.

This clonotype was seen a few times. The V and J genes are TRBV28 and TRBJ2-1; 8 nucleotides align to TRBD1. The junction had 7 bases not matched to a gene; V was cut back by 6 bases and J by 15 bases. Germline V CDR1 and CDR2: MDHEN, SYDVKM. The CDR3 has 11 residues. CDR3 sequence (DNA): TGTGCCAGCAGAGACAGGGGTTTACCGTTCTTC. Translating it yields CASRDRGLPFF.

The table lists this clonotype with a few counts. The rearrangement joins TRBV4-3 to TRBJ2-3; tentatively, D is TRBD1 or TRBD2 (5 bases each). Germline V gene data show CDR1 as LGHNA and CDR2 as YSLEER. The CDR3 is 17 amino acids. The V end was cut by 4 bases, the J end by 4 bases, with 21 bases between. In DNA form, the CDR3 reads TGCGCCAGCAGCCGGGAGAGGGCAGGACATCTCGCAGATACGCAGTATTTT. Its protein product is CASSRERAGHLADTQYF.

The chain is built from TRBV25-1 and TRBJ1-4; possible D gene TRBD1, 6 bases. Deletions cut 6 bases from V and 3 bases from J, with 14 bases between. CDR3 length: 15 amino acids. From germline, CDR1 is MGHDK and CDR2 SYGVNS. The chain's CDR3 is CASSSPGEANEKLFF. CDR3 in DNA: TGTGCCAGCAGCAGCCCAGGGGAGGCTAATGAAAAACTGTTTTTT.

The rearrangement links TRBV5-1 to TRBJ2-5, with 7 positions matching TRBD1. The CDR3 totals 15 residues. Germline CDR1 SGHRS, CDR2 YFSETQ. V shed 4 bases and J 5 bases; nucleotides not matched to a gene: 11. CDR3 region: CASSKETGMGETQYF. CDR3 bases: TGCGCCAGCAGCAAGGAGACAGGGATGGGGGAGACCCAGTACTTC. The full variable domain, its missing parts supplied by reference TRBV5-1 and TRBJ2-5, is KAGVTQTPRYLIKTRGQQVTLSCSPISGHRSVSWYQQTPGQGLQFLFEYFSETQRNKGNFPGRFSGRQFSNSRSEMNVSTLELGDSALYLCASSKETGMGETQYFGPGTRLLVL.

The CDR3 DNA sequence: TGCGCCAGCAGCTTATCGGGAAGCGGGGGAGCTTACAATGAGCAGTTCTTC. The encoded protein is CASSLSGSGGAYNEQFF. This chain connects TRBV5-1 to TRBJ2-1, with 8 bases lining up with TRBD2. The CDR3 contains 17 residues. From germline, CDR1 is SGHRS and CDR2 YFSETQ. J gave up 4 bases and V 2 bases, and 11 bases lay outside the gene matches.

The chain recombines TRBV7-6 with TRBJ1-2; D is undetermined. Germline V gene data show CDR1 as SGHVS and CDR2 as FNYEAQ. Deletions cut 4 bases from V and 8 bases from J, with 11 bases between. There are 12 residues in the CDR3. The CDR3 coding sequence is TGTGCCAGCAGCTCGGACCGGCAGGGCTACACCTTC. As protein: CASSSDRQGYTF. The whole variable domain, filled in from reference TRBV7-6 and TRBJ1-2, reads GAGVSQSPRYKVTKRGQDVALRCDPISGHVSLYWYRQALGQGPEFLTYFNYEAQQDKSGLPNDRFSAERPEGSISTLTIQRTEQRDSAMYRCASSSDRQGYTFGSGTRLTVV.

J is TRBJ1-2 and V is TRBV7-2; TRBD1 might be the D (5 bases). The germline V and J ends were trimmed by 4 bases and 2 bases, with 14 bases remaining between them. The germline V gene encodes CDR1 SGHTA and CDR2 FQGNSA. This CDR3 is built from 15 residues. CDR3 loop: CASSSVGGENYGYTF. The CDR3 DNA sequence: TGTGCCAGCAGCTCCGTTGGGGGGGAAAACTATGGCTACACCTTC.

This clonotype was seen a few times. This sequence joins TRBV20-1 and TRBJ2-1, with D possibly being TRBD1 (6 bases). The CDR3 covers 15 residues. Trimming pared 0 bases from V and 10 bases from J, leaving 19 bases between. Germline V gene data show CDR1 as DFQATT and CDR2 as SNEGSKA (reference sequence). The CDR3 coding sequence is TGCAGTGCTAGAGACCTCCTACAGGGTACAAGGGAGCAGTTCTTC. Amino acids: CSARDLLQGTREQFF.

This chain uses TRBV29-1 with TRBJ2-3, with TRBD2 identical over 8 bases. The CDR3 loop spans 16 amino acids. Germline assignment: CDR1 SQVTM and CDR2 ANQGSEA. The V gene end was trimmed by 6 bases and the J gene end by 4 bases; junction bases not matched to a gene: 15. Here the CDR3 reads CSVGPYDSGVADTQYF. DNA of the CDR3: TGCAGCGTAGGTCCATATGATAGCGGGGTGGCAGATACGCAGTATTTT.

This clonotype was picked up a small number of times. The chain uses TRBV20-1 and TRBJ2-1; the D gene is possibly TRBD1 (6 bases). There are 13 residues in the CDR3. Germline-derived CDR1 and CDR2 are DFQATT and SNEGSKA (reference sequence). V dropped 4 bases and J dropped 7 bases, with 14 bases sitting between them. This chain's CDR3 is CSATQGFRNEQFF. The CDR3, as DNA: TGCAGTGCTACTCAGGGGTTTAGGAATGAGCAGTTCTTC.

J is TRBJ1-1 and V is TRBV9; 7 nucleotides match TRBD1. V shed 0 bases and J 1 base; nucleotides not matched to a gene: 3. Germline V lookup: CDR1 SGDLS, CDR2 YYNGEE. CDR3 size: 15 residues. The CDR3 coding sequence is TGTGCCAGCAGCGTAGATCCAGGGGGGAACACTGAAGCTTTCTTT. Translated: CASSVDPGGNTEAFF. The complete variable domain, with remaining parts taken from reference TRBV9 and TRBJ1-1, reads DSGVTQTPKHLITATGQRVTLRCSPRSGDLSVYWYQQSLDQGLQFLIQYYNGEERAKGNILERFSAQQFPDLHSELNLSSLELGDSALYFCASSVDPGGNTEAFFGQGTRLTVV.

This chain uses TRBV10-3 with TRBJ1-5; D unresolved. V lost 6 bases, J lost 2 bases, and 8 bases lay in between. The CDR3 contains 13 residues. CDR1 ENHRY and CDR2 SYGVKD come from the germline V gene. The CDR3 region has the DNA TGTGCCATCAGCGACGAAGGCAATCAGCCCCAGCATTTT. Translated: CAISDEGNQPQHF.

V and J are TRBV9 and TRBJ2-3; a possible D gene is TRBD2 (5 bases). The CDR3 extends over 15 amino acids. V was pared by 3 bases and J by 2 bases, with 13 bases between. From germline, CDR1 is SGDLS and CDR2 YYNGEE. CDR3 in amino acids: CASSGSGIFTDTQYF. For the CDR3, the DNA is TGTGCCAGCAGCGGGTCCGGGATATTCACAGATACGCAGTATTTT.

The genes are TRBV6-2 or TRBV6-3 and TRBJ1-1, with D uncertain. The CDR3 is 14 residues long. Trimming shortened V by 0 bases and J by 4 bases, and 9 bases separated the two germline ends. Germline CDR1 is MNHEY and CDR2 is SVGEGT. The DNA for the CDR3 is TGTGCCAGCAGTTACTCCTGGTCAACCACTGAAGCTTTCTTT. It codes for CASSYSWSTTEAFF.

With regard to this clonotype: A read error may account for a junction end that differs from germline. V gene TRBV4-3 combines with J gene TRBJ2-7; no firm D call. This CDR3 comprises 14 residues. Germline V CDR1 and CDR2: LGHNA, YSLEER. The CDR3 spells CASGQVPESYEQYF. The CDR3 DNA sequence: TGCGCCAGCGGCCAAGTACCGGAGTCGTACGAGCAGTACTTC.